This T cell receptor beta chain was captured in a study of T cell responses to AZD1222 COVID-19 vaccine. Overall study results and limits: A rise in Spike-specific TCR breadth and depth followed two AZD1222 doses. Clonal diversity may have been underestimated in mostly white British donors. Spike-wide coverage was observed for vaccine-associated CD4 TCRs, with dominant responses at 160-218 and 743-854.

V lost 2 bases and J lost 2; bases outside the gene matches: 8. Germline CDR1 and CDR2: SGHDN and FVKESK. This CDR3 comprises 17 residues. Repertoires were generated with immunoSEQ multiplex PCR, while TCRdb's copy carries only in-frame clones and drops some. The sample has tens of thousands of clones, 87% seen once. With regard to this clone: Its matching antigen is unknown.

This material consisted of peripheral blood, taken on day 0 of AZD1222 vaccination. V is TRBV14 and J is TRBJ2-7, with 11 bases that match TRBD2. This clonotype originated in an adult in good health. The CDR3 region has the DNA TGTGCCAGCAGCCAACCAAAAGGACTAGCGGGTGCCTACGAGCAGTACTTC. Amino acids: CASSQPKGLAGAYEQYF.